This T cell receptor (beta chain) is drawn from a study of blood T cell repertoires in COVID-19 (TCRdb year 2020). The study in broad terms: Collaborator samples came from the United States, Italy and Spain and covered acute and convalescent phases of COVID-19. The prospective study material was composed of cDNA or gDNA derived from T cells, B-cell-depleted T cells, or PBMCs. A freely available public database, intended as a resource for researchers studying the immune response to SARS-CoV-2, is where the repertoires were released. Sample metadata almost always included a de-identified subject ID, COVID-19 status, age in years and sex. HLA class I and class II types, where available, came from metadata supplied by the sample provider rather than from assay-based typing. Deeply sampled blood TCRbeta repertoires from subjects exposed to, actively infected with, or recovered from COVID-19 were included in the dataset. Samples were obtained from the ongoing ImmuneRACE study (first 160 participants) and from 1,000 to 1,500 subjects provided by 6 global collaborators. Results and caveats for the whole study, not just this receptor: Clinical and demographic metadata were provided uncurated, with the amount varying by source and participant.

The immunoSEQ Assay, a bias-controlled multiplex PCR, was used to amplify TCRbeta CDR3 regions from genomic DNA. The study's own analysis went as follows. Within the assay, amplification of reference gene primers was used to estimate how many nucleated cells each sample contained. To quantify the absolute abundance of each unique TCRbeta CDR3 rearrangement, sequence reads were collapsed and filtered. For each sample, productive Simpson clonality was calculated as the square root of Simpson's diversity index across productive rearrangements. TCRdb's version of the immuneACCESS table is confined to in-frame rearrangements and falls short of the full clone set. An unresolved V gene accounts for under half of the shortfall where checked; the remainder is of unknown origin. V and J calls and clone size are copied from that table; D and trimming were computed from the DNA. The sample records nearly 200,000 clones, 85% to 90% of which are singletons. More than 0.7% of the sample is taken by the ten largest.

Relative to germline, V is 6 bases shorter and J is 6 bases shorter, with 11 bases between their ends. The cysteine opens and the phenylalanine closes a CDR3 of 13 amino acids. Only the CDR3 DNA is retained, 39 bases long and in frame from the first base. Reading the germline V gene gives CDR1 MDHEN and CDR2 SYDVKM. The collaborating institutions used their own protocols to collect whole blood in K2EDTA tubes. For TCRbeta analysis, collaborator samples were shipped as frozen whole blood, as isolated PBMCs, or as DNA extracted from either sample type. Concerning this clone: Its target antigen remains unknown. One base away there is no much larger clone; base qualities are not given.

The clonotype originates from a woman between 70 and 85 years old with acute or convalescent COVID-19. Source material: peripheral blood. Recombination linked TRBV28 to TRBJ1-4, with TRBD1 as a weak D call on 5 bases. The CDR3 protein sequence reads: CASRPAGHEKLFF. The bases read TGTGCCAGCAGACCGGCAGGGCATGAAAAACTGTTTTTT.